Here is one T cell receptor (beta chain) with its context. Germline CDR1 SNHLY, CDR2 FYNNEI. The CDR3 runs to 14 residues. Trimming pared 0 bases from V and 10 bases from J, leaving 15 bases between. These data come from a study of blood T cell repertoires in COVID-19. Study in general: T cells, B-cell-depleted T cells, or PBMCs supplied cDNA or gDNA.

Sequenced by immunoSEQ multiplex PCR; TCRdb stores in-frame clones only, minus some. Among about 480,000 clones listed, nearly 90% were seen once. The Seattle patients, enrolled during active infection, were followed longitudinally. The sample consisted of peripheral blood. The clonotype was recovered from a man aged 18 to 35 with COVID-19, enrolled during active disease. The chain uses TRBV2 and TRBJ1-1, with D unresolved. The CDR3 reads CASSEAGIASGAFF. CDR3 nucleotides: TGTGCCAGCAGTGAAGCCGGTATCGCCAGCGGAGCTTTCTTT.